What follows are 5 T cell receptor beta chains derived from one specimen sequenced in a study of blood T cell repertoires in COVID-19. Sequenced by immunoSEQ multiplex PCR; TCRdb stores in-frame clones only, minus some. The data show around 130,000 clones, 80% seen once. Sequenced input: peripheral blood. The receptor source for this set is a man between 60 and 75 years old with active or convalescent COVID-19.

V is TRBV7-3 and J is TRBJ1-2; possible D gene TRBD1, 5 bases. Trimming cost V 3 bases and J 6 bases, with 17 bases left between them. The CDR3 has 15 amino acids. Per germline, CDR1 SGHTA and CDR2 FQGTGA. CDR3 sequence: CASSFGGAGGDGYTF. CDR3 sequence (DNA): TGTGCCAGCAGCTTCGGAGGGGCTGGGGGTGATGGCTACACCTTC.

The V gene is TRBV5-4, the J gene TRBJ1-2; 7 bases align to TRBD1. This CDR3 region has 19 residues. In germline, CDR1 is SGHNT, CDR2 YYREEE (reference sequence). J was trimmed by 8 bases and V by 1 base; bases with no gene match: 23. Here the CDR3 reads CASSLSREWDRLSRSGYTF. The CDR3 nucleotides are TGTGCCAGCAGCTTGAGTCGGGAATGGGACAGACTCTCACGCAGCGGCTACACCTTC.

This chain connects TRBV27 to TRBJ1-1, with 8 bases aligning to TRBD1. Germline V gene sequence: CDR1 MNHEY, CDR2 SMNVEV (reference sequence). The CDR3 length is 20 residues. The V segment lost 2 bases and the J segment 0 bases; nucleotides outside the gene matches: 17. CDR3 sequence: CASSLLGVRTGSVLNTEAFF. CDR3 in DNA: TGTGCCAGCAGTTTACTCGGGGTTAGGACAGGGTCGGTTCTGAACACTGAAGCTTTCTTT.

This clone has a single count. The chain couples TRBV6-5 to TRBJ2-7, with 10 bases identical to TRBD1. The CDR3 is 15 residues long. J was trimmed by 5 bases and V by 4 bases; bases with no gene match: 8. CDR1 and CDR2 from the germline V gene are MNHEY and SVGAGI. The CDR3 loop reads CASSSPRQGAHEQYF. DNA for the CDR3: TGTGCCAGCAGTTCTCCGAGACAGGGGGCGCACGAGCAGTACTTC.

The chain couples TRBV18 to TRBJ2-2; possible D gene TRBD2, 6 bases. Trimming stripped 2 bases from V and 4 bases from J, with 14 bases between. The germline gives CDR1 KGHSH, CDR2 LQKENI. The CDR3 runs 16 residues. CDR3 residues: CASSPTVLGGTGELFF. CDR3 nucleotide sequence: TGTGCCAGCTCACCAACGGTTCTCGGGGGCACCGGGGAGCTGTTTTTT.